What follows is one T cell receptor (beta chain) and its context. Unique molecular identifiers were added to individual cDNA molecules. TCRdb re-derived calls from the 5' RACE reads in MiXCR, one entry per CDR3 protein. The sample yields approximately 65,000 distinct CDR3 sequences, about 11% seen once. This specimen belongs to a study of early T cells in non-severe SARS-CoV-2 infection. Study-wide background: The study sequenced bulk RNA from unsorted whole blood, with chains unpaired.

The CDR3 consists of 16 residues. Between the trimmed V and J ends, which lost 0 bases and 6 bases, there was a span of 19 bases. Germline loops: CDR1 SGDLS, CDR2 YYNGEE. This chain connects TRBV9 to TRBJ2-7, with a weak D call TRBD1 (5 bases). This TCR derives from an adult who was a healthcare worker with PCR-confirmed SARS-CoV-2 infection or an uninfected control (not recorded which). The source was whole blood, collected at baseline. CDR3 residues: CASSVEAGLRISEQYF. CDR3 nucleotides: TGTGCCAGCAGCGTAGAGGCAGGGTTGCGAATAAGCGAGCAGTACTTC.